Shown below are 8 T cell receptor beta chains from a single sample sequenced in a study of T-cell memory formation after mild COVID-19. TCRdb re-analysed the 5' RACE reads in MiXCR, keeping a single row per CDR3 protein. This table has more than 150,000 distinct CDR3 sequences, 20% to 25% appearing once. Sequenced sample: PBMCs or a T cell subset sorted from them (not recorded which). The receptors come from an adult woman who had mild COVID-19 (a few samples of this study predate the infection). Cell type and time point are not known.

CDR3 protein: CASSLVMGMEETQYF. The CDR3 DNA sequence: TGTGCCAGCAGCTTAGTAATGGGAATGGAAGAGACCCAGTACTTC. V is TRBV7-9 and J is TRBJ2-5; no clear D. Germline loops: CDR1 SEHNR, CDR2 FQNEAQ (reference sequence). CDR3 length: 15 residues. Trimming left V 1 base short and J 3 bases short, with 12 bases between.

This clonotype was found a few times. The V and J genes are TRBV7-8 and TRBJ2-2; 9 nucleotides align to TRBD1. J was trimmed by 7 bases and V by 5 bases; bases with no gene match: 11. The germline CDR1 and CDR2 sequences are SGHVS and FQNEAQ. The CDR3 runs 16 residues. The CDR3 reads CASSPGQGLRGGELFF. CDR3 DNA: TGTGCCAGCAGCCCGGGACAGGGCTTAAGGGGCGGGGAGCTGTTTTTT.

A few counts support this clonotype. V is TRBV4-1 and J is TRBJ2-5; 9 positions agree with TRBD1. J gave up 7 bases and V 3 bases, and 6 bases lay outside the gene matches. The CDR3 covers 14 residues. Germline assignment: CDR1 MGHRA and CDR2 YSYEKL. The DNA for the CDR3 is TGCGCCAGCAGCCAGGGGACAGGGACAGGGACCCAGTACTTC. Translated: CASSQGTGTGTQYF.

V gene TRBV29-1 combines with J gene TRBJ2-7; D gene uncertain. From germline, CDR1 is SQVTM and CDR2 ANQGSEA. The CDR3 is 11 amino acids. The V end was cut by 4 bases, the J end by 6 bases, with 10 bases between. The CDR3 bases are TGCAGCGTTGTGCGTTACCCCGAGCAGTACTTC. This gives the protein CSVVRYPEQYF.

The chain links TRBV7-9 to TRBJ2-7; 13 bases are shared with TRBD2. V lost 6 bases, J lost 1 base, and 6 bases stayed unmatched. CDR1 SEHNR and CDR2 FQNEAQ come from the germline V gene (reference sequence). The CDR3 runs to 16 residues. The CDR3 DNA reads as TGTGCCAGCAGTCGACCGGGACTAGCGGGATCCTACGAGCAGTACTTC. Amino acids: CASSRPGLAGSYEQYF. Filled out from reference TRBV7-9 and TRBJ2-7, the complete variable domain reads DTGVSQNPRHKITKRGQNVTFRCDPISEHNRLYWYRQTLGQGPEFLTYFQNEAQLEKSRLLSDRFSAERPKGSFSTLEIQRTEQGDSAMYLCASSRPGLAGSYEQYFGPGTRLTVT.

The table lists this clonotype with a few counts. V is TRBV7-9 and J is TRBJ2-2; tentatively, D is TRBD1 or TRBD2 (5 bases each). The CDR3 is made up of 16 amino acids. The germline V gene encodes CDR1 SEHNR and CDR2 FQNEAQ (reference sequence). V lost 5 bases, J lost 4 bases, and 17 bases lay in between. As DNA, the CDR3 is TGTGCCAGCAGCACCCTAGAGGGGCCGGGCACCGGGGAGCTGTTTTTT. Its protein product is CASSTLEGPGTGELFF.

The rearrangement uses TRBV20-1 and TRBJ2-5; 12 bases are shared with TRBD2. This CDR3 comprises 13 residues. The germline V gene encodes CDR1 DFQATT and CDR2 SNEGSKA (reference sequence). J lost 7 bases, V lost 3 bases, and 3 bases had no gene match. The DNA of the CDR3 is TGCAGTGCTAGCCTAGCGGGAGGGGGGACCCAGTACTTC. Translated, it gives CSASLAGGGTQYF.

This clonotype was seen only a few times. This chain connects TRBV13 to TRBJ2-7; 7 nucleotides agree with TRBD1. V was clipped by 5 bases and J by 2 bases; unmatched bases: 6. This CDR3 spans 14 amino acids. Germline V gene sequence: CDR1 PRHDT, CDR2 FYEKMQ (reference sequence). This CDR3 reads CASSGQTGTYEQYF. Written as DNA, the CDR3 is TGTGCCAGCAGCGGGCAGACAGGGACCTACGAGCAGTACTTC.